These 20 T cell receptor beta chains originate from one sample sequenced in a study of T cell responses to AZD1222 COVID-19 vaccine. Only in-frame clones appear in the TCRdb table, and some are missing; sequencing was by immunoSEQ multiplex PCR. The sample contains about 100,000 clones, around 90% of which appear only once. This specimen was peripheral blood, taken on day 0 of AZD1222 vaccination. These receptors all stem from an adult in good health.

The V and J genes are TRBV6-5 and TRBJ1-2; a possible D gene is TRBD1 (5 bases). Germline CDR1 reads MNHEY; CDR2 reads SVGAGI. V dropped 8 bases and J dropped 8 bases, with 15 bases sitting between them. CDR3 size: 12 residues. In DNA form, the CDR3 reads TGTGCCAGCCCCGGCAGGGTCGAGGGCTACACCTTC. As protein: CASPGRVEGYTF.

This chain joins TRBV10-3 and TRBJ1-6; 9 nucleotides line up with TRBD1. After removal of 8 bases from V and 9 bases from J, the junction contained 8 bases not matched to a gene. Germline CDR1 reads ENHRY; CDR2 reads SYGVKD. The CDR3 is 14 amino acids. CDR3 amino acids: CAIRDRDMSSPLHF. The CDR3 DNA sequence: TGTGCCATCCGGGACAGGGACATGAGTTCACCCCTCCACTTT.

The V call is TRBV4-1, the J call TRBJ1-1, with TRBD1 identical over 7 bases. The CDR3 has 13 residues. With V trimmed by 5 bases and J by 3 bases, 3 bases remained unmatched. The germline gives CDR1 MGHRA, CDR2 YSYEKL. The DNA for the CDR3 is TGCGCCAGCAGCACCAGGGGGTACACTGAAGCTTTCTTT. As protein: CASSTRGYTEAFF.

The genes are TRBV19 and TRBJ1-2; no clear D. Trimming removed 4 bases at V and 0 bases at J, with 9 bases between. CDR1 and CDR2 (germline): LNHDA, SQIVND (reference sequence). The CDR3 totals 14 residues. The CDR3 is CASSKHNTNYGYTF. As DNA, the CDR3 is TGTGCCAGTAGTAAACACAATACTAACTATGGCTACACCTTC.

The rearrangement joins TRBV6-1 to TRBJ2-1, with a tentative D call TRBD1 (6 bases). Germline CDR1 and CDR2: MNHNS and SASEGT. The CDR3 is 16 amino acids. V gave up 3 bases and J gave up 0 bases, with 12 bases separating them. The CDR3 DNA is TGTGCCAGCAGTGATCCAGGGGCCGGCTCCTACAATGAGCAGTTCTTC. This gives the protein CASSDPGAGSYNEQFF.

The genes are TRBV15 and TRBJ1-1; a possible D gene is TRBD1 (6 bases). The CDR3 runs 12 residues. The V gene lost 3 bases and the J gene lost 11 bases, with 13 bases spanning the gap. Germline loops: CDR1 LNHNV, CDR2 YYDKDF (reference sequence). CDR3 region: CATSRVQGYAFF. In DNA form, the CDR3 reads TGTGCCACCAGCAGGGTACAGGGCTACGCTTTCTTT.

This clone came up once. The chain combines TRBV12-3 or TRBV12-4 with TRBJ2-3, with D possibly called TRBD1 or TRBD2 (6 bases each). The germline V and J ends were trimmed by 6 bases and 6 bases, with 10 bases remaining between them. The CDR3 runs to 12 residues. The CDR3 DNA reads TGTGCCAGCAGGGGGGGCGCCGATACGCAGTATTTT. Amino acid sequence: CASRGGADTQYF.

This chain joins TRBV5-1 and TRBJ2-3, with D unclear. The germline CDR1 and CDR2 sequences are SGHRS and YFSETQ. The V end lost 5 bases, the J end lost 2 bases, and 6 bases lay between the germline ends. This CDR3 region has 12 residues. The CDR3, as DNA: TGCGCCAGCAGTCTCCACACAGATACGCAGTATTTT. It codes for CASSLHTDTQYF.

V usage is TRBV5-1 and J usage is TRBJ2-2; possible D gene TRBD2, 7 bases. Germline values: CDR1 SGHRS, CDR2 YFSETQ. The CDR3 totals 16 residues. Between the trimmed V and J ends, which lost 2 bases and 4 bases, there was a span of 15 bases. CDR3 residues: CASSFGGARLTGELFF. DNA of the CDR3: TGCGCCAGCAGCTTTGGGGGGGCGCGTCTCACCGGGGAGCTGTTTTTT. Using reference TRBV5-1 and TRBJ2-2 for the parts outside the CDR3, the full variable domain is KAGVTQTPRYLIKTRGQQVTLSCSPISGHRSVSWYQQTPGQGLQFLFEYFSETQRNKGNFPGRFSGRQFSNSRSEMNVSTLELGDSALYLCASSFGGARLTGELFFGEGSRLTVL.

This chain connects TRBV19 to TRBJ1-3, with no clear D. This CDR3 has 17 amino acids. Trimming cost V 3 bases and J 4 bases, with 19 bases left between them. Germline CDR1 LNHDA, CDR2 SQIVND (reference sequence). DNA of the CDR3: TGTGCCAGTAGTATTGGACTCCCTCACACCCTCGGAAACACCATATATTTT. Its translation: CASSIGLPHTLGNTIYF.

V and J are TRBV5-8 and TRBJ1-2; TRBD1 agrees at 7 bases. Trimming took 5 bases from V and 5 from J; bases not matched to a gene: 9. The CDR3 is 14 residues long. The germline V gene encodes CDR1 SGHTS and CDR2 YDEGEE. The CDR3 here is CASSRDSQTYGYTF. Written as DNA, the CDR3 is TGTGCCAGCAGTCGGGACAGCCAGACGTATGGCTACACCTTC.

CDR3 nucleotides: TGCAGCGCCCGAGGACAGGGGGGAGAAAAACTGTTTTTT. Amino acid sequence: CSARGQGGEKLFF. This chain links TRBV29-1 with TRBJ1-4; 10 nucleotides align to TRBD1. The CDR3 is 13 residues long. V was clipped by 7 bases and J by 8 bases; unmatched bases: 7. The germline V gene encodes CDR1 SQVTM and CDR2 ANQGSEA.

Only one count was recorded for this clone. V usage is TRBV5-1 and J usage is TRBJ2-7; D is unresolved. Germline V gives CDR1 SGHRS, CDR2 YFSETQ. This CDR3 has 15 amino acids. V dropped 4 bases and J dropped 0 bases, with 14 bases sitting between them. For the CDR3, the DNA is TGCGCCAGCAGCCGCGATGGAGCTCCCTCCTACGAGCAGTACTTC. This encodes CASSRDGAPSYEQYF.

V gene TRBV27 combines with J gene TRBJ1-5; 8 positions agree with TRBD1. V lost 2 bases to trimming and J lost 7 bases; unmatched junction nucleotides: 4. This CDR3 spans 14 amino acids. Germline CDR1 is MNHEY and CDR2 is SMNVEV (reference sequence). CDR3: CASSLGQGWQPQHF. CDR3 in DNA: TGTGCCAGCAGTTTAGGACAGGGCTGGCAGCCCCAGCATTTT.

This clone appeared once. The V and J genes are TRBV5-1 and TRBJ2-7, with D possibly TRBD1 on 5 matching bases. Per the germline V gene, CDR1 is SGHRS and CDR2 is YFSETQ. The V end was cut by 5 bases, the J end by 6 bases, with 21 bases between. This CDR3 is 15 amino acids long. In DNA form, the CDR3 reads TGCGCCAGCAGTTTATTACAGGCCAAGCATGGCGAGCAGTACTTC. Translated: CASSLLQAKHGEQYF.

The chain joins TRBV5-8 to TRBJ2-7, with D perhaps TRBD2 (5 bases). Per germline, CDR1 SGHTS and CDR2 YDEGEE. Between the trimmed V and J ends, which lost 4 bases and 2 bases, there was a span of 22 bases. There are 17 residues in the CDR3. The CDR3 reads CASSARRRGVLAYEQYF. The CDR3 DNA reads TGTGCCAGCAGCGCGAGGAGACGGGGTGTCCTAGCCTACGAGCAGTACTTC.

The CDR3 nucleotides read TGTGCCTGGGCTGTAGCGGCCCAAGAGACCCAGTACTTC. This translates into CAWAVAAQETQYF. The chain has TRBV30 and TRBJ2-5, with D possibly matching TRBD2 (6 bases). The germline V gene encodes CDR1 GTSNPN and CDR2 SVGIG (reference sequence). This CDR3 has 13 amino acids. The V end was cut by 5 bases, the J end by 1 base, with 11 bases between.

A word on this clone: This sample also contains other DNA sequences that code for the same CDR3. The chain recombines TRBV7-3 with TRBJ1-1; a possible D gene is TRBD1 (6 bases). V shed 5 bases and J shed 0 bases, with 10 bases lying between them. CDR3 length: 14 amino acids. The V gene's germline CDR1 is SGHTA and CDR2 FQGTGA. CDR3 loop: CASSPTGLNTEAFF. The CDR3, as DNA: TGTGCCAGCAGCCCGACAGGATTGAACACTGAAGCTTTCTTT. The entire variable domain, with the rest obtained from reference TRBV7-3 and TRBJ1-1, is as follows: GAGVSQTPSNKVTEKGKYVELRCDPISGHTALYWYRQSLGQGPEFLIYFQGTGAADDSGLPNDRFFAVRPEGSVSTLKIQRTERGDSAVYLCASSPTGLNTEAFFGQGTRLTVV.

The V and J genes are TRBV7-9 and TRBJ1-5; no clear D gene. The CDR3 extends over 16 amino acids. From germline, CDR1 is SEHNR and CDR2 FQNEAQ (reference sequence). V lost 6 bases, J lost 1 base, and 16 bases lay in between. The CDR3 loop is CASSSQKDGSNQPQHF. CDR3 DNA sequence: TGTGCCAGCAGTTCCCAGAAGGACGGGAGCAATCAGCCCCAGCATTTT.

There are a few counts of this clone. This sequence joins TRBV28 and TRBJ2-7; 12 bases are a match to TRBD2. J gave up 2 bases and V 6 bases, and 8 bases lay outside the gene matches. Germline CDR1 reads MDHEN; CDR2 reads SYDVKM. The CDR3 spans 16 residues. CDR3 sequence (DNA): TGTGCCAGCAGCCCCGCTCTAGCGGGAGGGCCCTACGAGCAGTACTTC. This sequence encodes CASSPALAGGPYEQYF.